A selection of T cell receptor beta chains follows, all from one sample in a study of T cell responses to AZD1222 COVID-19 vaccine. The protocol was immunoSEQ multiplex PCR, while the TCRdb copy is restricted to in-frame clones and leaves out a portion. The sample lists around 100,000 clones, around 87% occurring once. Sequencing was performed on peripheral blood, taken on day 0 of MenACWY control vaccination. Every receptor here comes from an adult in good health. Both conserved end residues are part of each CDR3. Each record gives: J gene, V gene, clone size, D gene, CDR3 protein, CDR3 DNA. D genes are given only for firm matches. Clone size is not always given. Where it is, it says once, few, many or a class for expanded clones.

>TRBJ2-5|TRBV7-8|.|TRBD2
CASSLTHLAGEATQYF
TGTGCCAGCAGCTTAACCCATTTAGCGGGAGAAGCGACCCAGTACTTC
>TRBJ1-5|TRBV5-1|.|.
CASSLDGDFNQPQHF
TGCGCCAGCAGCTTGGACGGGGACTTCAATCAGCCCCAGCATTTT
>TRBJ1-2|TRBV7-8|.|.
CASSPDLLSGYTF
TGTGCCAGCAGCCCGGACCTACTGTCTGGCTACACCTTC
>TRBJ2-3|TRBV6-5|once|TRBD1
CASLPYPGGRDTQYF
TGTGCCAGCTTACCGTACCCAGGGGGCAGAGATACGCAGTATTTT
>TRBJ1-1|TRBV5-1|.|.
CASSLAGGWAGTEAFF
TGCGCCAGCAGCTTGGCGGGGGGTTGGGCAGGCACTGAAGCTTTCTTT
>TRBJ2-1|TRBV5-4|.|.
CASKMAVTAEQFF
TGTGCCAGCAAAATGGCGGTAACAGCTGAGCAGTTCTTC
>TRBJ1-5|TRBV10-3|.|.
CAISEEWQPQHF
TGTGCCATCAGTGAGGAGTGGCAGCCCCAGCATTTT
>TRBJ1-6|TRBV6-2/TRBV6-3|few|TRBD1
CASSRRQGVNYNSPLHF
TGTGCCAGCAGCCGCCGACAGGGGGTAAACTATAATTCACCCCTCCACTTT
>TRBJ2-7|TRBV6-2/TRBV6-3|.|TRBD2
CASSYSRPGTSGYEQYF
TGTGCCAGCAGTTACTCGAGGCCCGGGACTAGCGGCTACGAGCAGTACTTC
>TRBJ2-1|TRBV13|.|TRBD1
CASSYGQGENNEQFF
TGTGCCAGCAGCTATGGACAGGGGGAGAACAATGAGCAGTTCTTC
>TRBJ2-7|TRBV28|.|.
CASSRDFTYEQYF
TGTGCCAGCAGTCGGGACTTCACCTACGAGCAGTACTTC
>TRBJ2-7|TRBV27|.|.
CASSSGSTMYEQYF
TGTGCCAGCAGTTCCGGGAGTACGATGTACGAGCAGTACTTC
>TRBJ1-6|TRBV28|few|.
CASSYPVSYNSPLHF
TGTGCCAGCAGTTATCCGGTCTCCTATAATTCACCCCTCCACTTT
>TRBJ2-1|TRBV18|.|.
CASSPGGHNEQFF
TGTGCCAGCTCACCAGGGGGTCACAATGAGCAGTTCTTC
>TRBJ1-5|TRBV7-9|once|.
CASSQSTSSPQHF
TGTGCCAGCAGCCAGAGTACCAGCAGCCCCCAGCATTTT
>TRBJ2-5|TRBV2|.|TRBD2
CASLLAGERTQYF
TGTGCCAGCCTACTAGCGGGGGAGAGGACCCAGTACTTC
>TRBJ2-5|TRBV4-1|.|.
CASSLPGEETQYF
TGCGCCAGCAGCCTACCCGGCGAAGAGACCCAGTACTTC
>TRBJ2-7|TRBV13|.|.
CASSTLQGRNEQYF
TGTGCCAGCAGCACTTTACAGGGGAGGAACGAGCAGTACTTC
>TRBJ1-5|TRBV7-2|.|.
CASSLQGLQPQHF
TGTGCCAGCAGCTTACAGGGTCTTCAGCCCCAGCATTTT
>TRBJ2-7|TRBV7-2|.|.
CASSLDSGIREQYF
TGTGCCAGCAGCCTTGACAGTGGGATCCGCGAGCAGTACTTC
>TRBJ2-1|TRBV11-2|.|TRBD1
CASRPVEGANNEQFF
TGTGCCAGCAGGCCCGTCGAGGGGGCCAACAATGAGCAGTTCTTC
>TRBJ1-2|TRBV5-6|few|.
CASSLGEVRYYGYTF
TGTGCCAGCAGCCTCGGGGAGGTACGGTACTATGGCTACACCTTC
>TRBJ1-6|TRBV28|once|.
CASSFGSSYNSPLHF
TGTGCCAGCAGTTTTGGGAGCTCCTATAATTCACCCCTCCACTTT
>TRBJ1-6|TRBV5-8|.|.
CASSLAFGRLFNSPLHF
TGTGCCAGCAGCTTGGCCTTCGGACGGCTTTTTAATTCACCCCTCCACTTT
>TRBJ1-2|TRBV28|.|.
CGTGRGIYGYTF
TGTGGGACCGGACGGGGAATCTATGGCTACACCTTC
>TRBJ2-1|TRBV11-2|.|TRBD2
CASSLDSSGRGPEQFF
TGTGCCAGCAGCTTAGATTCGAGCGGGAGAGGTCCTGAGCAGTTCTTC
>TRBJ1-5|TRBV6-2/TRBV6-3|.|.
CASSYVSGGNQPQHF
TGTGCCAGCAGTTATGTCTCCGGCGGCAATCAGCCCCAGCATTTT
>TRBJ1-3|TRBV19|.|.
CASSIRDVEPGNTIYF
TGTGCCAGTAGTATTCGAGATGTGGAGCCTGGAAACACCATATATTTT
>TRBJ2-2|TRBV20-1|.|.
CSASSAGRGYTGELFF
TGCAGTGCTAGTAGTGCGGGGCGCGGGTACACCGGGGAGCTGTTTTTT